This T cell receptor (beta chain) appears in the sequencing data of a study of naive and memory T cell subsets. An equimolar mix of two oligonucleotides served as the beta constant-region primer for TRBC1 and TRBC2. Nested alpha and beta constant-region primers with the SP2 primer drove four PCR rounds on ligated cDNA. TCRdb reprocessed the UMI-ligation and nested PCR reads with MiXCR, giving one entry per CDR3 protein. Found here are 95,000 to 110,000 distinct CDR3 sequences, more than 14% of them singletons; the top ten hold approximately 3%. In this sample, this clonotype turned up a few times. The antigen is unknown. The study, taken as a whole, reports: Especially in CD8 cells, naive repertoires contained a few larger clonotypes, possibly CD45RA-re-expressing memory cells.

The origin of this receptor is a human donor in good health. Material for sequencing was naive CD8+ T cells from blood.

CDR3 bases: TGTGCCAGCAGCGCCTGGACAGGGGGCCTAAACTATGGCTACACCTTC. As protein: CASSAWTGGLNYGYTF. This sequence joins TRBV7-9 and TRBJ1-2; 11 nucleotides align to TRBD1. Germline loops: CDR1 SEHNR, CDR2 FQNEAQ (reference sequence). With 5 bases clipped from V and 2 bases from J, the junction kept 7 bases outside the gene matches. This CDR3 has 16 residues.